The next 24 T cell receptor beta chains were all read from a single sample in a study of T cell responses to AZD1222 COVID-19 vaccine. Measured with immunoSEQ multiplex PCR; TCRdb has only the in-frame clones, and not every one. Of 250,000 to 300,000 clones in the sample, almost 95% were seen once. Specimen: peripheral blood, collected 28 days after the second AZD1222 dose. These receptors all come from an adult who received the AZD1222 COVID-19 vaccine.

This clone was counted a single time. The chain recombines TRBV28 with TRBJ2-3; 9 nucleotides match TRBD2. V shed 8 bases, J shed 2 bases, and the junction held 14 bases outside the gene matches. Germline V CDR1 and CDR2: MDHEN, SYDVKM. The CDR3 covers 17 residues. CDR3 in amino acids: CASPPTAGGSPTDTQYF. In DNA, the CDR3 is TGTGCCAGCCCCCCCACGGCGGGAGGGTCCCCCACAGATACGCAGTATTTT.

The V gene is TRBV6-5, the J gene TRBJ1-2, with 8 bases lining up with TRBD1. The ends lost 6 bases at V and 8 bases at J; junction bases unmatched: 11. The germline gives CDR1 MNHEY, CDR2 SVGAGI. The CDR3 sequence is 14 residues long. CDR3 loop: CASRPPAGGGGYTF. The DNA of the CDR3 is TGTGCCAGCAGACCCCCTGCAGGGGGCGGAGGCTACACCTTC.

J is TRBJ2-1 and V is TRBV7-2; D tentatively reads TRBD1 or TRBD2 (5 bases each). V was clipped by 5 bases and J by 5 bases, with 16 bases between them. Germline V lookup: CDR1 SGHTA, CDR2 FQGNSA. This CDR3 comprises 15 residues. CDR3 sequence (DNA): TGTGCCAGCAGCCTAACCAGGGTGGAGGACAATGAGCAGTTCTTC. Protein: CASSLTRVEDNEQFF. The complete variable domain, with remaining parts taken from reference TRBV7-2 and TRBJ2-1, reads GAGVSQSPSNKVTEKGKDVELRCDPISGHTALYWYRQSLGQGLEFLIYFQGNSAPDKSGLPSDRFSAERTGGSVSTLTIQRTQQEDSAVYLCASSLTRVEDNEQFFGPGTRLTVL.

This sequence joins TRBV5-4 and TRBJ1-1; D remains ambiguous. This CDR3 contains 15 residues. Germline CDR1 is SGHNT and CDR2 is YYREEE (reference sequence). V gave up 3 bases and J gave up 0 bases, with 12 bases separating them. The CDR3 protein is CASSSGGGLNTEAFF. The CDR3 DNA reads TGTGCCAGCAGCTCCGGAGGTGGCTTGAACACTGAAGCTTTCTTT.

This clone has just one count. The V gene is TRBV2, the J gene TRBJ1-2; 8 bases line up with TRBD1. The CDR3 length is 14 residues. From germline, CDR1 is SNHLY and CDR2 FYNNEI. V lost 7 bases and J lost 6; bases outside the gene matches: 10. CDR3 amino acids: CASTSTGGWDGYTF. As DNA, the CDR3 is TGTGCCAGCACATCCACAGGGGGATGGGATGGCTACACCTTC. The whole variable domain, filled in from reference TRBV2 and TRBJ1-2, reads EPEVTQTPSHQVTQMGQEVILRCVPISNHLYFYWYRQILGQKVEFLVSFYNNEISEKSEIFDDQFSVERPDGSNFTLKIRSTKLEDSAMYFCASTSTGGWDGYTFGSGTRLTVV.

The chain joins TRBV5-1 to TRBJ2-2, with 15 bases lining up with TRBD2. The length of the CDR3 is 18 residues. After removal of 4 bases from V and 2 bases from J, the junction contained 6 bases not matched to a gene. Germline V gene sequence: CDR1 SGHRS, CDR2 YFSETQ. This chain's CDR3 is CASSRLGLAGGNTGELFF. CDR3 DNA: TGCGCCAGCAGCCGCCTGGGACTAGCGGGGGGTAACACCGGGGAGCTGTTTTTT.

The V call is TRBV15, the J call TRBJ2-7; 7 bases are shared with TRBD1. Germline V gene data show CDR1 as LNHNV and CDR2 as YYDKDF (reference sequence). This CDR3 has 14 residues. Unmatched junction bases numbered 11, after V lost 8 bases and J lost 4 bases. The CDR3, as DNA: TGTGCCACCGGACTGAGTAGGGGGCCTTACGAGCAGTACTTC. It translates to CATGLSRGPYEQYF.

This chain's CDR3 is CASSLVLTGLNSPLHF. The CDR3 DNA sequence: TGTGCCAGCAGCTTAGTTCTGACAGGGCTTAATTCACCCCTCCACTTT. The gene calls are TRBV11-2 and TRBJ1-6; 7 positions agree with TRBD1. V gave up 1 base and J gave up 6 bases; unmatched junction bases: 6. CDR1 is SGHAT, CDR2 FQNNGV, per germline. CDR3 length: 16 residues.

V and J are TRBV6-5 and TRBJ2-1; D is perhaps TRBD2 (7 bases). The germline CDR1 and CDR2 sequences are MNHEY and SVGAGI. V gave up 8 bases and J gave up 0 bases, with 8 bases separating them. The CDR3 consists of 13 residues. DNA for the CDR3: TGTGCCAGCGGGGGGGCCTCCTACAATGAGCAGTTCTTC. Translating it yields CASGGASYNEQFF.

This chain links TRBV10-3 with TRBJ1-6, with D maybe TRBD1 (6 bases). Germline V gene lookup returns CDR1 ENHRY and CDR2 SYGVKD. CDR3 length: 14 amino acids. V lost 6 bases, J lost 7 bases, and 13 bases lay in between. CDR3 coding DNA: TGTGCCATCAGATCCGACAGGTCCAATTCACCCCTCCACTTT. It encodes CAIRSDRSNSPLHF.

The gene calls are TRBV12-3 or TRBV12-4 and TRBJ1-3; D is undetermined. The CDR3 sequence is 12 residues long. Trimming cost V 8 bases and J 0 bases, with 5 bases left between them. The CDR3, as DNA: TGTGCCAGCGAATCCTCTGGAAACACCATATATTTT. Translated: CASESSGNTIYF.

Here the CDR3 reads CASSAGTGRETQYF. CDR3 in DNA: TGTGCCAGCAGCGCCGGGACAGGGAGGGAGACCCAGTACTTC. V is TRBV7-8 and J is TRBJ2-5; 9 nucleotides agree with TRBD1. This CDR3 has 14 amino acids. The V and J ends lost 5 bases and 5 bases, in that order; junction bases with no gene match: 6. Germline V lookup: CDR1 SGHVS, CDR2 FQNEAQ.

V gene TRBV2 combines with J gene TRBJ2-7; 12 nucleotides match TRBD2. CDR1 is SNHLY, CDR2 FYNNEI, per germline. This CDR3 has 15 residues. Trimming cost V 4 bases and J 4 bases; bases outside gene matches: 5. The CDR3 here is CASSGTSGNSYEQYF. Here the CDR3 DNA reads TGTGCCAGCAGTGGGACTAGCGGGAACTCATACGAGCAGTACTTC.

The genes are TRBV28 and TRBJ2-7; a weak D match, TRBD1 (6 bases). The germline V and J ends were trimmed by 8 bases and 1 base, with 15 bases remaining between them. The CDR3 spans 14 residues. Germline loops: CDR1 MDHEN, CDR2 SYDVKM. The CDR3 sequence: CASGPAGTSYEQYF. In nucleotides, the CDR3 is TGTGCCAGCGGTCCCGCTGGGACATCCTACGAGCAGTACTTC.

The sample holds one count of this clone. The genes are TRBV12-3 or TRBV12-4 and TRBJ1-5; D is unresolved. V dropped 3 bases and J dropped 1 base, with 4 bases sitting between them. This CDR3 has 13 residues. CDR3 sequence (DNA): TGTGCCAGCAGTTTGGAAAGCAATCAGCCCCAGCATTTT. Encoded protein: CASSLESNQPQHF.

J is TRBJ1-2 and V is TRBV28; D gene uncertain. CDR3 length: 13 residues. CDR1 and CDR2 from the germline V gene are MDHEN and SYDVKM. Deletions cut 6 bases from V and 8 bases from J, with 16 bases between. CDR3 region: CASRVGRLGGYTF. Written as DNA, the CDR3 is TGTGCCAGCAGGGTTGGTCGACTTGGAGGCTACACCTTC.

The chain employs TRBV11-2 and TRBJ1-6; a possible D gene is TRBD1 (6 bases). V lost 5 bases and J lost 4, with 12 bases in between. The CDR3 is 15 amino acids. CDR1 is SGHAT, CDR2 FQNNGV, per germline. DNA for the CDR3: TGTGCCAGCAGCCCAAAGGACAGATATAATTCACCCCTCCACTTT. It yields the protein CASSPKDRYNSPLHF.

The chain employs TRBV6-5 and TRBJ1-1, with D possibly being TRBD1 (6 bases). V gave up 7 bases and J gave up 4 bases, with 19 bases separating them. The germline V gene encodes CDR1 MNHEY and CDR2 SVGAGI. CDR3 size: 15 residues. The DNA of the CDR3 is TGTGCCAGCACCTTAAGAGACAGGTTGGGCACTGAAGCTTTCTTT. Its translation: CASTLRDRLGTEAFF.

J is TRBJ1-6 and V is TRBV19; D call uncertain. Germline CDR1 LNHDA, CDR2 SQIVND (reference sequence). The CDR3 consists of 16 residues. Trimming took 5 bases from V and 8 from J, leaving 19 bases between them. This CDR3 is CASSSRPTAGDSPLHF. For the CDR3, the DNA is TGTGCCAGTAGTTCCCGGCCTACTGCCGGGGATTCACCCCTCCACTTT.

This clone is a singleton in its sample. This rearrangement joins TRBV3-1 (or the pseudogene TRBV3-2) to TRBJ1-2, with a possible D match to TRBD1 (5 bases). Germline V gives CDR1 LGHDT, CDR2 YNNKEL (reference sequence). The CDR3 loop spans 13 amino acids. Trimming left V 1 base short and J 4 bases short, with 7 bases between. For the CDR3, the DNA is TGTGCCAGCAGCCAAGGACAGAGCTATGGCTACACCTTC. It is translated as CASSQGQSYGYTF.

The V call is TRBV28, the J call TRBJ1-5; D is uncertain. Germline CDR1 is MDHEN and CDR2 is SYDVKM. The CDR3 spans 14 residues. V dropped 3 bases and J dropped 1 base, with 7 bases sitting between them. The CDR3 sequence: CASSFRPSNQPQHF. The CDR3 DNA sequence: TGTGCCAGCAGTTTCCGGCCCAGCAATCAGCCCCAGCATTTT.

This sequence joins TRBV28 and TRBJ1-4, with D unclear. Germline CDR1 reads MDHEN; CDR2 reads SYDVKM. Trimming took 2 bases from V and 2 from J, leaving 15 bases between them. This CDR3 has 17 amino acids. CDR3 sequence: CASSLTTVQGTNEKLFF. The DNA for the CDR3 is TGTGCCAGCAGTTTAACAACAGTCCAAGGGACTAATGAAAAACTGTTTTTT.

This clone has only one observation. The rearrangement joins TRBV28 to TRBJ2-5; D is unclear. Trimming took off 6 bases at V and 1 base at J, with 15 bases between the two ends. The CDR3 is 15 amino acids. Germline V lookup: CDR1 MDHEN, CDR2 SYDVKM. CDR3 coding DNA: TGTGCCAGCAGACCTTCATTTAGGCCCCAAGAGACCCAGTACTTC. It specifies CASRPSFRPQETQYF.

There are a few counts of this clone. In nucleotides, the CDR3 is TGTGCCACCAGCGAGCTAGGACGAAGCGAGCAGTACTTC. Protein product: CATSELGRSEQYF. The chain employs TRBV15 and TRBJ2-7; D gene uncertain. The V and J ends lost 5 bases and 6 bases respectively, with 14 bases between them. The CDR3 covers 13 residues. CDR1 and CDR2 (germline): LNHNV, YYDKDF (reference sequence).